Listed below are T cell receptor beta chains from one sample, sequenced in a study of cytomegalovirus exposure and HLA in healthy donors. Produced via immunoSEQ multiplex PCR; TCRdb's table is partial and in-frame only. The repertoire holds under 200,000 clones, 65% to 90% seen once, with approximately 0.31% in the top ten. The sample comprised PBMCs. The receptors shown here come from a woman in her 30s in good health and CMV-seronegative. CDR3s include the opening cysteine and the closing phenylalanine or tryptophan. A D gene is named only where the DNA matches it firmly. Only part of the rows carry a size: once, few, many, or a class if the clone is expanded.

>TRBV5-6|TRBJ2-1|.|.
CASSLEGGPEQFF
TGTGCCAGCAGCTTGGAGGGGGGGCCTGAGCAGTTCTTC
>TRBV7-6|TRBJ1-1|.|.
CASSPGSPGGEAFF
TGTGCCAGCAGCCCCGGGTCCCCGGGGGGTGAAGCTTTCTTT
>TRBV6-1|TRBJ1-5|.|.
CASSFTGSNQPQHF
TGTGCCAGCAGTTTTACAGGTAGCAATCAGCCCCAGCATTTT
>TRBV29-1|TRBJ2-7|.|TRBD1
CSVAPGTGPYEQYF
TGCAGCGTTGCTCCCGGGACAGGGCCCTACGAGCAGTACTTC
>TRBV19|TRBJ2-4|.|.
CASIDRGTKNIQYF
TGTGCCAGTATAGATCGGGGGACCAAAAACATTCAGTACTTC
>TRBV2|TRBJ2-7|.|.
CASRTNYEQYF
TGTGCCAGCAGGACAAACTACGAGCAGTACTTC
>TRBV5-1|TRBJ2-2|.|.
CASSLVSSSRELFF
TGCGCCAGCAGCTTGGTATCTAGCAGCAGGGAGCTGTTTTTT
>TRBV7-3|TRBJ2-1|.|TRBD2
CASSLAGDNEQFF
TGTGCCAGCAGCTTAGCGGGGGACAATGAGCAGTTCTTC
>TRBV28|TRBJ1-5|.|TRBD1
CASSLGSGQGYQPQHF
TGTGCCAGCAGTTTAGGGTCGGGACAGGGGTATCAGCCCCAGCATTTT
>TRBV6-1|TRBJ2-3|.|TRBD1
CASSALGQTVTDTQYF
TGTGCCAGCAGTGCCCTGGGACAGACAGTCACAGATACGCAGTATTTT
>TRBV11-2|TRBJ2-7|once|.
CASSVNRNEQYF
TGTGCCAGCAGCGTGAACAGAAACGAGCAGTACTTC
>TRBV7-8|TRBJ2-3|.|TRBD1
CASSTQTGASTDTQYF
TGTGCCAGCAGCACCCAGACAGGGGCCAGCACAGATACGCAGTATTTT
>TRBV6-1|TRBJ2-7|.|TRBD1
CASSALGTGVFYEQYF
TGTGCCAGCAGTGCCCTCGGGACAGGGGTATTCTACGAGCAGTACTTC
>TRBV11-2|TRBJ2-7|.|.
CASSSVRRGLEQYF
TGTGCCAGCAGCTCAGTCAGGAGAGGGCTCGAGCAGTACTTC
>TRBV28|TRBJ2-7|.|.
CASSLSIHEQYF
TGTGCCAGCAGCCTCAGTATCCACGAGCAGTACTTC
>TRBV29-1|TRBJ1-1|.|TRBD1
CSHTSLLQGNWNTEAFF
TGCAGCCATACGAGTCTTCTACAGGGGAATTGGAACACTGAAGCTTTCTTT
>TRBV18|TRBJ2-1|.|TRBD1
CASSPEGTGPNEQFF
TGTGCCAGCTCACCGGAAGGGACAGGGCCGAATGAGCAGTTCTTC
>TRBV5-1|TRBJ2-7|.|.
CASSQQGSRDYEQYF
TGCGCCAGCAGCCAACAGGGCTCTAGGGACTACGAGCAGTACTTC
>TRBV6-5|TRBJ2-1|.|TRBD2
CASSLYEIAGEQFF
TGTGCCAGCAGTTTATATGAAATAGCGGGGGAGCAGTTCTTC
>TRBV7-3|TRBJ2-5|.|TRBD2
CASSFLAGEETQYF
TGTGCCAGCAGCTTCTTAGCGGGAGAAGAGACCCAGTACTTC
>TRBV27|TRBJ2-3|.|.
CASRDFAEGTDTQYF
TGTGCCAGCAGGGACTTTGCTGAGGGCACAGATACGCAGTATTTT
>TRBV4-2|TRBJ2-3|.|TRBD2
CASSLATSGGAIDTQYF
TGTGCCAGCAGCCTAGCCACTAGCGGGGGGGCGATAGATACGCAGTATTTT
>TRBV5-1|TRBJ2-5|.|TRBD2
CASSLSSGEVETQYF
TGCGCCAGCAGCTTGAGTAGCGGGGAGGTGGAGACCCAGTACTTC
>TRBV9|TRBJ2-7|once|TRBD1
CASSVSGTGRSEQYF
TGTGCCAGCAGCGTTTCCGGGACAGGGAGAAGCGAGCAGTACTTC
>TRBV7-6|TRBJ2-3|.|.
CASSQSRVNTDTQYF
TGTGCCAGCAGCCAATCGAGGGTAAACACAGATACGCAGTATTTT
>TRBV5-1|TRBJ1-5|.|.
CASSLSGLSNQPQHF
TGCGCCAGCAGCTTGTCAGGGCTTAGCAATCAGCCCCAGCATTTT
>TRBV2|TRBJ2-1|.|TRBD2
CASRWTSGNEQFF
TGTGCCAGCCGCTGGACTAGCGGCAATGAGCAGTTCTTC
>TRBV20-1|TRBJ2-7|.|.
CSASDYPEQYF
TGCAGTGCTTCGGACTACCCGGAGCAGTACTTC
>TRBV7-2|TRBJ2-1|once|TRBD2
CASSYFGLAGANEQFF
TGTGCCAGCAGCTACTTCGGACTAGCGGGAGCGAATGAGCAGTTCTTC
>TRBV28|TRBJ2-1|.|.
CASSLHGDYPLEFF
TGTGCCAGCAGTTTGCACGGCGACTACCCTCTAGAGTTCTTC
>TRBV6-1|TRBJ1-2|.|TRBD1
CASSEYSSLPGQVVGFGYTF
TGTGCCAGCAGTGAATATTCCTCACTTCCGGGACAGGTTGTTGGCTTTGGCTACACCTTC
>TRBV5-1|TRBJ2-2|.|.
CASSYMTDTGELFF
TGCGCCAGCAGCTACATGACAGACACCGGGGAGCTGTTTTTT
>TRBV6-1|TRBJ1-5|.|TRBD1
CASSEKQGFRNQPQHF
TGTGCCAGCAGTGAGAAACAGGGGTTTCGGAATCAGCCCCAGCATTTT
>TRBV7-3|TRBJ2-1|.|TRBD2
CASSLGREGYNEQFF
TGTGCCAGCAGCTTAGGGCGGGAGGGCTACAATGAGCAGTTCTTC
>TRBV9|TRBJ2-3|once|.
CASSVGENTDTQYF
TGTGCCAGCAGCGTTGGAGAAAACACAGATACGCAGTATTTT
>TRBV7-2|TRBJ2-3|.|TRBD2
CASSWSGGGHTDTQYF
TGTGCCAGCAGCTGGAGTGGCGGGGGGCACACAGATACGCAGTATTTT
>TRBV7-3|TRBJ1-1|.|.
CASSLRGGTEAFF
TGTGCCAGCAGCTTACGGGGAGGCACTGAAGCTTTCTTT
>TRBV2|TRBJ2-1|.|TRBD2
CANMRLAGGGNEQFF
TGTGCCAACATGAGACTAGCGGGAGGAGGAAATGAGCAGTTCTTC
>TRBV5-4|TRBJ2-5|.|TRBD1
CASSLSRGREETQYF
TGTGCCAGCAGCTTAAGCAGGGGGCGCGAGGAGACCCAGTACTTC
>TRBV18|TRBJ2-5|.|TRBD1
CASSPALNLPWDSQETQYF
TGTGCCAGCTCACCAGCCTTAAACCTCCCCTGGGACAGTCAAGAGACCCAGTACTTC
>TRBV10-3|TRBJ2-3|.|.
CAISGVIGTDTQYF
TGTGCCATCAGTGGCGTTATAGGCACAGATACGCAGTATTTT
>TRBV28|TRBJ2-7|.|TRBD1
CASRVYRGISYEQYF
TGTGCCAGCAGGGTTTACAGGGGAATTTCCTACGAGCAGTACTTC
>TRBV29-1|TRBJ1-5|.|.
CSVYSGSTGGRTQPQHF
TGCAGCGTTTACTCCGGGTCGACGGGGGGGAGAACGCAGCCCCAGCATTTT
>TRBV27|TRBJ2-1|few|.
CASSFLAASWDEQFF
TGTGCCAGCAGTTTCCTAGCCGCGAGCTGGGATGAGCAGTTCTTC
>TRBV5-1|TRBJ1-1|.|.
CASSFWGGNTEAFF
TGCGCCAGCAGCTTTTGGGGGGGGAACACTGAAGCTTTCTTT
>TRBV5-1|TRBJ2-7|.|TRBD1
CASSLGQGALHEQYF
TGCGCCAGCAGCTTGGGACAGGGGGCGCTCCACGAGCAGTACTTC
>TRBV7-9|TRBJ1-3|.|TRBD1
CASSLSRGRRDSGNTIYF
TGTGCCAGCAGCTTGAGTAGGGGGCGGCGGGACTCTGGAAACACCATATATTTT
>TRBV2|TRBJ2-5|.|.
CASSEADSSFRETQYF
TGTGCCAGCAGTGAAGCGGATTCTAGCTTTCGGGAGACCCAGTACTTC
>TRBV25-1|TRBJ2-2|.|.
CASSEYGAYTGELFF
TGTGCCAGCAGTGAATATGGGGCGTACACCGGGGAGCTGTTTTTT
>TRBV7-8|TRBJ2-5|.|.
CASSFENQETQYF
TGTGCCAGCAGCTTCGAGAACCAAGAGACCCAGTACTTC
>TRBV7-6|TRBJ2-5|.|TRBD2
CASSLSGSGETQYF
TGTGCCAGCAGCTTAAGCGGGAGCGGTGAGACCCAGTACTTC
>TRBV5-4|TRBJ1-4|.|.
CASSPHAGANEKLFF
TGTGCCAGCAGCCCCCATGCAGGGGCTAATGAAAAACTGTTTTTT
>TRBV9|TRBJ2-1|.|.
CASSPSGNEQFF
TGTGCCAGCAGCCCCAGCGGGAATGAGCAGTTCTTC
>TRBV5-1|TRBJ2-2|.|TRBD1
CASSLVWTGNTGELFF
TGCGCCAGCAGCTTGGTCTGGACAGGGAACACCGGGGAGCTGTTTTTT
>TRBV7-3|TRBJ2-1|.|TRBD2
CASSPSGGSYNEQFF
TGTGCCAGCAGCCCCAGCGGGGGCTCCTACAATGAGCAGTTCTTC
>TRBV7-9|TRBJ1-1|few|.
CASSPLGGRHTEAFF
TGTGCCAGCAGCCCCCTGGGGGGACGACACACTGAAGCTTTCTTT